The 28 T cell receptor beta chains below all came from one sample that was sequenced in a study of shared clonotypes between healthy human individuals. Sequencing used immunoSEQ multiplex PCR; TCRdb keeps in-frame clones, though not all of them. The sample records 550,000 to 800,000 clones, about 92% being singletons. The material sequenced was memory CD8+ T cells from PBMCs. Subset reported: CD45RO+ cells pooled with CCR7-negative TemRA cells. These receptors came from a young man in good health. Some clones in this sample may be carry-over from other donors' samples.

The rearrangement joins TRBV9 to TRBJ2-6; D is undetermined. Germline values: CDR1 SGDLS, CDR2 YYNGEE. Trimming removed 0 bases at V and 2 bases at J, with 6 bases between. The CDR3 length is 15 residues. The CDR3 region is CASSVADPGANVLTF. The CDR3 DNA reads TGTGCCAGCAGCGTAGCGGATCCTGGGGCCAACGTCCTGACTTTC.

The V call is TRBV29-1, the J call TRBJ2-1, with D hard to call. CDR1 is SQVTM, CDR2 ANQGSEA, per germline. Trimming removed 4 bases at V and 0 bases at J, with 10 bases between. There are 14 residues in the CDR3. The CDR3, as DNA: TGCAGCGTTGGTGGGTTGAGCTCCTACAATGAGCAGTTCTTC. Amino acid sequence: CSVGGLSSYNEQFF.

The chain links TRBV7-2 to TRBJ2-5; no definite D call. Germline V gene lookup returns CDR1 SGHTA and CDR2 FQGNSA. The CDR3 runs to 15 residues. The V end lost 3 bases, the J end lost 0 bases, and 11 bases lay between the germline ends. The CDR3, as DNA: TGTGCCAGCAGCTTGTACAGATCATACCAAGAGACCCAGTACTTC. It is translated as CASSLYRSYQETQYF.

V is TRBV9 and J is TRBJ2-3; 8 bases match TRBD2. The CDR3 spans 14 residues. V shed 5 bases and J 4 bases; nucleotides not matched to a gene: 6. CDR1 is SGDLS and CDR2 is YYNGEE in the germline V gene. This CDR3 is CASSGREGPDTQYF. In DNA form, the CDR3 reads TGTGCCAGCAGTGGTCGGGAGGGCCCAGATACGCAGTATTTT. Together with reference TRBV9 and TRBJ2-3, the CDR3 gives the full variable domain: DSGVTQTPKHLITATGQRVTLRCSPRSGDLSVYWYQQSLDQGLQFLIQYYNGEERAKGNILERFSAQQFPDLHSELNLSSLELGDSALYFCASSGREGPDTQYFGPGTRLTVL.

V gene TRBV7-9 combines with J gene TRBJ2-2, with TRBD1 identical over 8 bases. J lost 5 bases, V lost 5 bases, and 13 bases had no gene match. The CDR3 contains 17 residues. Germline CDR1 SEHNR, CDR2 FQNEAQ (reference sequence). CDR3 sequence: CASSPSAGQGRTGELFF. CDR3 DNA: TGTGCCAGCAGCCCTTCGGCCGGACAGGGAAGAACCGGGGAGCTGTTTTTT.

The V and J genes are TRBV5-4 and TRBJ2-1; 10 nucleotides align to TRBD2. Germline CDR1 and CDR2: SGHNT and YYREEE (reference sequence). The CDR3 is 15 residues long. V dropped 0 bases and J dropped 9; count of bases not matched to a gene: 6. The CDR3 DNA follows: TGTGCCAGCAGCTTGGCGCTAGCGGGAGCCGGTGAGCAGTTCTTC. Translated: CASSLALAGAGEQFF.

The DNA of the CDR3 is TGCGCCGGCTCTAGCGGGAGTGGAAACGAGCAGTACTTC. As protein: CAGSSGSGNEQYF. The J gene is TRBJ2-7, the V gene TRBV10-2; 10 bases are shared with TRBD2. The CDR3 covers 13 residues. With 11 bases clipped from V and 5 bases from J, the junction kept 9 bases outside the gene matches. Germline assignment: CDR1 WSHSY and CDR2 SAAADI.

The rearrangement uses TRBV19 and TRBJ2-7; 13 nucleotides match TRBD2. The CDR3 is 15 amino acids. Trimming at V came to 5 bases and at J to 7 bases, leaving 8 bases not matched to a gene. Germline V gene sequence: CDR1 LNHDA, CDR2 SQIVND (reference sequence). The CDR3 nucleotides are TGTGCCAGTAGTTTAGGACTAGCGGGAGCGGAGGAGCAGTACTTC. Residues: CASSLGLAGAEEQYF.

This rearrangement joins TRBV7-9 to TRBJ1-4, with D hard to call. The V and J ends lost 5 bases and 4 bases respectively, with 17 bases between them. CDR3 size: 16 residues. Germline assignment: CDR1 SEHNR and CDR2 FQNEAQ (reference sequence). This CDR3 reads CASSPREISINEKLFF. In DNA, the CDR3 is TGTGCCAGCAGCCCCAGAGAGATCTCGATTAATGAAAAACTGTTTTTT.

The chain combines TRBV4-1 with TRBJ2-3; D assignment may be TRBD1 or TRBD2 (5 bases each). Trimming shortened V by 0 bases and J by 2 bases, and 12 bases separated the two germline ends. Per the germline V gene, CDR1 is MGHRA and CDR2 is YSYEKL. The CDR3 covers 16 residues. The CDR3 DNA reads as TGCGCCAGCAGCCAAGAGGACGGGGCACTCACAGATACGCAGTATTTT. This gives the protein CASSQEDGALTDTQYF.

V is TRBV5-1 and J is TRBJ2-3, with 14 bases matching TRBD2. The CDR3 sequence is 17 residues long. V shed 4 bases and J 5 bases; nucleotides not matched to a gene: 9. CDR1 SGHRS and CDR2 YFSETQ come from the germline V gene. The CDR3 spells CASSNLGLAGEGDTQYF. The CDR3 nucleotides read TGCGCCAGCAGCAACTTGGGACTAGCGGGAGAAGGAGATACGCAGTATTTT.

The rearrangement uses TRBV4-1 and TRBJ2-1; weak D call: TRBD2 (6 bases). The CDR3 length is 13 residues. Germline CDR1 and CDR2: MGHRA and YSYEKL. Trimming took off 2 bases at V and 8 bases at J, with 10 bases between the two ends. In DNA form, the CDR3 reads TGCGCCAGCAGCCAAAAGACTAGTTATGAGCAGTTCTTC. This sequence encodes CASSQKTSYEQFF.

CDR3 sequence (DNA): TGTGCCAGCAGGCCCAAGGGTAGCTACGAGCAGTACTTC. Its protein product is CASRPKGSYEQYF. The chain joins TRBV7-6 to TRBJ2-7; D is uncertain. Trimming cost V 6 bases and J 3 bases, with 12 bases left between them. Germline CDR1 reads SGHVS; CDR2 reads FNYEAQ. There are 13 residues in the CDR3.

The J gene is TRBJ2-7, the V gene TRBV7-9; D is possibly TRBD1 or TRBD2 (5 bases each). The V end lost 7 bases, the J end lost 4 bases, and 11 bases lay between the germline ends. This CDR3 is 12 amino acids long. Germline V lookup: CDR1 SEHNR, CDR2 FQNEAQ (reference sequence). The chain's CDR3 is CASMGPTYEQYF. The CDR3 coding sequence is TGTGCCAGCATGGGACCGACTTACGAGCAGTACTTC.

The chain recombines TRBV6-4 with TRBJ2-1, with D possibly TRBD2 on 6 matching bases. The germline gives CDR1 MRHNA, CDR2 SNTAGT. Trimming pared 0 bases from V and 10 bases from J, leaving 13 bases between. This CDR3 is 14 amino acids long. The CDR3 sequence: CASSDSVLAGEQFF. In nucleotides, the CDR3 is TGTGCCAGCAGTGACTCGGTACTAGCCGGGGAGCAGTTCTTC.

The chain combines TRBV9 with TRBJ2-5; tentatively, D is TRBD1 (7 bases). The CDR3 loop spans 14 amino acids. In germline, CDR1 is SGDLS, CDR2 YYNGEE. With 3 bases removed from V and 2 bases from J, the gap between germline ends came to 11 bases. The CDR3 reads CASSGGTVQETQYF. The CDR3 nucleotides read TGTGCCAGCAGCGGCGGGACAGTACAAGAGACCCAGTACTTC.

The chain uses TRBV7-8 and TRBJ2-1; possibly TRBD1 for D (5 bases). CDR1 and CDR2 from the germline V gene are SGHVS and FQNEAQ. V lost 2 bases, J lost 8 bases, and 16 bases lay in between. The CDR3 length is 15 residues. CDR3 sequence: CASSLTRGSDHEQFF. The CDR3 DNA sequence: TGTGCCAGCAGCTTAACAAGGGGCTCGGACCATGAGCAGTTCTTC. Full variable domain (missing parts from reference TRBV7-8 and TRBJ2-1): GAGVSQSPRYKVAKRGQDVALRCDPISGHVSLFWYQQALGQGPEFLTYFQNEAQLDKSGLPSDRFFAERPEGSVSTLKIQRTQQEDSAVYLCASSLTRGSDHEQFFGPGTRLTVL.

In regard to this clone: The same CDR3 arises from other DNA sequences in this sample as well. The chain is built from TRBV27 and TRBJ2-7, with D perhaps matching TRBD1 (6 bases). The CDR3 loop spans 14 amino acids. Germline V gene lookup returns CDR1 MNHEY and CDR2 SMNVEV (reference sequence). Trimming took 2 bases from V and 1 from J, leaving 9 bases between them. In DNA, the CDR3 is TGTGCCAGCAGTTTAGGGGGCAGTTCCTACGAGCAGTACTTC. As protein: CASSLGGSSYEQYF.

The chain is built from TRBV27 and TRBJ2-7; D gene unclear. Trimming took 8 bases from V and 5 from J, leaving 13 bases between them. Germline CDR1 is MNHEY and CDR2 is SMNVEV (reference sequence). The CDR3 is made up of 12 amino acids. The CDR3, as DNA: TGTGCCAGCTCCTCACGGGTCGACGAGCAGTACTTC. This codes for CASSSRVDEQYF.

The V gene is TRBV5-4, the J gene TRBJ2-7; TRBD2 matches 13 bases. Germline V gene sequence: CDR1 SGHNT, CDR2 YYREEE (reference sequence). V lost 7 bases and J lost 1; bases outside the gene matches: 11. The CDR3 contains 17 residues. CDR3 nucleotide sequence: TGTGCCAGCTCTGGGACTAGCGGGACGAGCACATCCTACGAGCAGTACTTC. Translation: CASSGTSGTSTSYEQYF.

This clone was observed a handful of times. This chain links TRBV14 with TRBJ2-1, with unresolved D. The CDR3 runs 13 residues. V was pared by 0 bases and J by 5 bases, with 5 bases between. Germline V CDR1 and CDR2: SGHDN, FVKESK. The CDR3 loop is CASSQDSHNEQFF. CDR3 nucleotides: TGTGCCAGCAGCCAAGACTCTCACAATGAGCAGTTCTTC.

The chain uses TRBV28 and TRBJ2-7; 8 bases are a match to TRBD1. With V trimmed by 5 bases and J by 7 bases, 13 bases remained unmatched. Looked up from germline, CDR1 is MDHEN and CDR2 is SYDVKM. This CDR3 comprises 15 residues. CDR3 DNA sequence: TGTGCCAGCAGTCCCACCCGGACAGGGCTTAGGGAGCAGTACTTC. Protein: CASSPTRTGLREQYF.

This clone appeared a single time. This chain uses TRBV6-5 with TRBJ1-4, with 7 bases lining up with TRBD1. Germline V gene sequence: CDR1 MNHEY, CDR2 SVGAGI. The CDR3 extends over 16 amino acids. Trimming cost V 2 bases and J 4 bases; bases outside gene matches: 7. The CDR3 loop is CASSYGPGGSNEKLFF. The CDR3 coding sequence is TGTGCCAGCAGTTACGGGCCAGGGGGAAGTAATGAAAAACTGTTTTTT.

The gene calls are TRBV27 and TRBJ2-5; 8 bases map to TRBD2. The closer fit of TRBJ2-7 to the DNA end suggests the J call may be wrong. The CDR3 has 15 amino acids. The germline V gene has CDR1 MNHEY and CDR2 SMNVEV (reference sequence). CDR3 protein: CASSDTSGWTYEQYF. The CDR3 DNA follows: TGTGCCAGCAGTGATACTAGCGGATGGACCTACGAGCAGTACTTC.

The chain combines TRBV2 with TRBJ1-2, with TRBD1 matching 7 bases. Germline V gives CDR1 SNHLY, CDR2 FYNNEI. V shed 6 bases and J 8 bases; nucleotides not matched to a gene: 15. CDR3 length: 15 residues. This CDR3 is CASRKRTGSLLGYTF. In DNA form, the CDR3 reads TGTGCCAGCAGAAAGAGGACAGGCTCTCTACTGGGCTACACCTTC. Full variable domain (remainder filled in from reference TRBV2 and TRBJ1-2): EPEVTQTPSHQVTQMGQEVILRCVPISNHLYFYWYRQILGQKVEFLVSFYNNEISEKSEIFDDQFSVERPDGSNFTLKIRSTKLEDSAMYFCASRKRTGSLLGYTFGSGTRLTVV.

The rearrangement links TRBV7-6 to TRBJ2-5; tentatively, D is TRBD2 (7 bases). This CDR3 contains 16 residues. V lost 6 bases to trimming and J lost 5 bases, with 22 bases between them. Germline loops: CDR1 SGHVS, CDR2 FNYEAQ. This CDR3 reads CASSPLFGGGLETQYF. The CDR3 coding sequence is TGTGCCAGCAGTCCCCTTTTTGGGGGGGGCTTGGAGACCCAGTACTTC.

V gene TRBV10-3 combines with J gene TRBJ1-2, with D hard to call. Germline V gene lookup returns CDR1 ENHRY and CDR2 SYGVKD. The CDR3 runs 11 residues. Deletions cut 9 bases from V and 5 bases from J, with 10 bases between. The CDR3 region has the DNA TGTGCCATTCAAAGGGCGTATGGCTACACCTTC. This gives the protein CAIQRAYGYTF.

J is TRBJ2-6 and V is TRBV28; weak D call: TRBD1 (6 bases). This CDR3 region has 18 residues. Trimming removed 3 bases from V and 0 bases from J, with 15 bases in between. Germline V gives CDR1 MDHEN, CDR2 SYDVKM. CDR3 nucleotides: TGTGCCAGCAGTTTGGTAACGACAGGCTACTCTGGGGCCAACGTCCTGACTTTC. Protein product: CASSLVTTGYSGANVLTF.